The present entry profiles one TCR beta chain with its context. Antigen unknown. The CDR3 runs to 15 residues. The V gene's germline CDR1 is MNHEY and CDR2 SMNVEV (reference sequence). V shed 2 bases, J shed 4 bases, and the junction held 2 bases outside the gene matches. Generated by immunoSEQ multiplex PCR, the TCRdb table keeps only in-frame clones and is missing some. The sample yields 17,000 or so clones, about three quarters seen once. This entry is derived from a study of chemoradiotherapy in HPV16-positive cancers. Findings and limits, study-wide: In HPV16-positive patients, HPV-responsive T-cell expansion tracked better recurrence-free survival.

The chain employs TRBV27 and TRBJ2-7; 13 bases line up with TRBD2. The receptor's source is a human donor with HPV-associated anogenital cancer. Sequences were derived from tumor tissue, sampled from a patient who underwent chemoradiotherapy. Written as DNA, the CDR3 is TGTGCCAGCAGTTTACGACTAGCGGGAGGTTACGAGCAGTACTTC. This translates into CASSLRLAGGYEQYF.